This T cell receptor (beta chain) stems from a study of cytomegalovirus exposure and HLA in healthy donors. General observations from the study: Most subjects' HLA-A and HLA-B alleles were reportedly predicted from TCR beta sequences.

PCR was performed using 60 Vbeta and 13 Jbeta primers. TCRdb's table, derived via immunoSEQ multiplex PCR, lists solely in-frame clones and lacks some. Found here are some 170,000 clones, approximately 80% of them singletons; the top ten hold 9.7%. Notes on this clone: Its cognate antigen is unknown.

Germline V lookup: CDR1 MRHNA, CDR2 SNTAGT. The CDR3 has 15 residues. The germline V and J ends were trimmed by 0 bases and 5 bases, with 12 bases remaining between them. This chain joins TRBV6-4 and TRBJ2-3; D might be TRBD2 (7 bases). This TCR was recovered from a man younger than 35 in good health and CMV-seropositive. Sequenced: PBMCs. Written as DNA, the CDR3 is TGTGCCAGCAGTGACTCGAGGGGGGGCCTAGATACGCAGTATTTT. Protein sequence: CASSDSRGGLDTQYF.